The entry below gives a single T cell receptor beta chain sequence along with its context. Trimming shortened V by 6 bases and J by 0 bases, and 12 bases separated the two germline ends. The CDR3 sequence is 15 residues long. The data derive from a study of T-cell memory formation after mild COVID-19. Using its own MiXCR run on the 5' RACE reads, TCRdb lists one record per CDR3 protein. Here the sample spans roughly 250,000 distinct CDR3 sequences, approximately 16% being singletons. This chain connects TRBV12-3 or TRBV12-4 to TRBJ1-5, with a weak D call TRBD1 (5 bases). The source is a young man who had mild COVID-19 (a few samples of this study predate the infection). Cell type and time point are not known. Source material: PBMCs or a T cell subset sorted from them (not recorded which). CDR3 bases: TGTGCCAGCAGGGTGACGACAGCTAGCAATCAGCCCCAGCATTTT. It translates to CASRVTTASNQPQHF.